Described below is a single T cell receptor (beta chain) sequence and its context. Its antigen is unidentified. The sample belongs to a study of graft-versus-host responses after intestinal transplantation. Study-level background: Among the recipients, all got anti-thymocyte globulin induction and then tacrolimus and steroids for approximately 3 years. The study's findings and limits: Where graft-donor T cell macrochimerism was present, patients had high graft-versus-host to host-versus-graft clonal ratios in allografts.

The assay was immunoSEQ multiplex PCR, and TCRdb's table has in-frame clones only and misses some. The sample has roughly 100,000 clones; 90% to 95% are singletons. The germline V gene encodes CDR1 SGHNT and CDR2 YYREEE (reference sequence). V was pared by 3 bases and J by 6 bases, with 6 bases of the junction left unmatched. The CDR3 has 14 amino acids. This sequence originates from a human donor who received an intestinal transplant. This chain joins TRBV5-4 and TRBJ2-1; TRBD1 agrees at 7 bases. The material sequenced was unstimulated CD8+ T cells sorted from spleen or lymph node cells, taken before intestinal transplant. The CDR3, as DNA: TGTGCCAGCAGCTACGGACAGGATTTCAATGAGCAGTTCTTC. It encodes CASSYGQDFNEQFF.